This T cell receptor beta chain was captured in a study of response to subunit inactivated influenza vaccine. This clonotype was counted between two and nine times. Its antigen is unknown. One entry per CDR3 protein, called by TCRdb with MiXCR from the RT-PCR reads. The sample lists about 520,000 distinct CDR3 sequences; approximately 7.7% were seen once. Study-level points and caveats: Only a handful of new T cells, the authors suggested, are recruited with each seasonal influenza vaccination.

The sample in question was PBMCs from blood, obtained less than 30 months after vaccination. This receptor was obtained from a man aged 50-75 years who received an inactivated influenza vaccine.

The CDR3 coding sequence is TGCGCCAGCAGCCCAGAAGGGGGCATGAGGGGCTACACCTTC. Protein product: CASSPEGGMRGYTF. The J gene is TRBJ1-2, the V gene TRBV5-1; TRBD1 agrees at 7 bases. V was pared by 4 bases and J by 8 bases, with 11 bases of the junction left unmatched. This CDR3 has 14 amino acids. Germline CDR1 SGHRS, CDR2 YFSETQ.